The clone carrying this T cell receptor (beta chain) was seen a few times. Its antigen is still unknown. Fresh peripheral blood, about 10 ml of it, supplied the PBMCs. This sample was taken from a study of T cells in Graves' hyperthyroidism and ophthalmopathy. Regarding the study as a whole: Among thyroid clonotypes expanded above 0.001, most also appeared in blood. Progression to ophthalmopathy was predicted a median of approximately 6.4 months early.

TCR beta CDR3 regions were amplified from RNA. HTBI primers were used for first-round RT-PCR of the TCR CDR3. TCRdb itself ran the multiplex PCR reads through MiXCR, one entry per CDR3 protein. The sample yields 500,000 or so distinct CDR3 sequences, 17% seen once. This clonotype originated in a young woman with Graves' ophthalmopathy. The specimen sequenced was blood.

The CDR3 DNA reads as TGTGCCAGCAGCCGGACTAGCGGGAGATGGGGCACAGATACGCAGTATTTT. Its protein is CASSRTSGRWGTDTQYF. V and J are TRBV7-9 and TRBJ2-3, with 13 bases aligning to TRBD2. The germline V gene has CDR1 SEHNR and CDR2 FQNEAQ (reference sequence). The V and J ends lost 5 bases and 1 base, in that order; junction bases with no gene match: 6. The CDR3 runs to 17 residues.